Sequencing of this T cell receptor (beta chain) was carried out in a study of T cells in tumors after PD-1 blockade. Study context: Tumor samples averaged nearly 27,000 templates (range about 550-100,000) and 5,000 to 7,500 unique clonotypes.

Before and after PD-1 blockade, biopsies were collected from the same primary tumor site. This CDR3 contains 16 residues. Trimming cost V 2 bases and J 6 bases; bases outside gene matches: 4. Germline V lookup: CDR1 SGHTA, CDR2 FQGNSA. Sequenced by immunoSEQ multiplex PCR; TCRdb stores in-frame clones only, minus some. In the table there are 4,000 to 5,500 clones, about 60% of which are singletons. J is TRBJ2-1 and V is TRBV7-2; 13 bases match TRBD2. This TCR came from a human donor with basal cell carcinoma. The specimen was tumor tissue, collected after anti-PD-1 treatment. The chain's CDR3 is CASSLRLAGGSNEQFF. The CDR3 DNA reads TGTGCCAGCAGCTTAAGACTAGCGGGGGGAAGCAATGAGCAGTTCTTC.